The next 15 T cell receptor beta chains were all read from a single sample in a study of beta chain features in type 1 diabetes. Of the isolated RNA, all was reverse transcribed, and so the sequenced material was expressed TCRB transcripts. The repertoire was sequenced with immunoSEQ multiplex PCR; TCRdb's copy has only in-frame clones and lacks some. The sample includes roughly 140,000 clones, about 51% of them seen just once. Sample: Tregs from blood. The source is a man younger than 35 in good health.

The table lists this clone with a few counts. The CDR3 DNA is TGTGCCAGCAGCTCAGGGGTGTCTGGAAACACCATATATTTT. As protein: CASSSGVSGNTIYF. The genes are TRBV4-2 and TRBJ1-3; TRBD1 might be the D (6 bases). Looked up from germline, CDR1 is LGHNA and CDR2 is YNFKEQ. The CDR3 extends over 14 amino acids. V was pared by 5 bases and J by 1 base, with 9 bases between.

This clone appeared a few times. CDR3 residues: CASSSHRDWGYYNEQFF. Here the CDR3 DNA reads TGCGCCAGCAGCTCCCACAGGGATTGGGGCTACTACAATGAGCAGTTCTTC. The V and J genes are TRBV5-1 and TRBJ2-1, with D possibly matching TRBD1 (6 bases). Trimming shortened V by 3 bases and J by 3 bases, and 19 bases separated the two germline ends. The CDR3 has 17 amino acids. CDR1 and CDR2 from the germline V gene are SGHRS and YFSETQ. The complete variable domain, with remaining parts taken from reference TRBV5-1 and TRBJ2-1, reads KAGVTQTPRYLIKTRGQQVTLSCSPISGHRSVSWYQQTPGQGLQFLFEYFSETQRNKGNFPGRFSGRQFSNSRSEMNVSTLELGDSALYLCASSSHRDWGYYNEQFFGPGTRLTVL.

The chain recombines TRBV1 with TRBJ2-7; the D call of TRBD2 is as the table states it, not checked on the DNA. TRBV1 is reported as a pseudogene. The CDR3 runs 15 residues. This CDR3 reads CTSSHTGNTIYEQYF. CDR3 bases: TGCACCAGCAGTCACACCGGGAACACTATCTACGAGCAGTACTTC.

The V gene is TRBV5-1, the J gene TRBJ1-2; possibly TRBD1 for D (6 bases). This CDR3 spans 15 amino acids. Trimming stripped 1 base from V and 6 bases from J, with 16 bases between. In germline, CDR1 is SGHRS, CDR2 YFSETQ. The CDR3 sequence is CASSLTLQGIDGYTF. In nucleotides, the CDR3 is TGCGCCAGCAGCTTGACCCTACAGGGAATTGATGGCTACACCTTC.

This chain joins TRBV13 and TRBJ1-3; D may be TRBD1 (5 bases). The V and J ends lost 6 bases and 0 bases respectively, with 12 bases between them. CDR1 and CDR2 (germline): PRHDT, FYEKMQ (reference sequence). The CDR3 consists of 15 residues. The CDR3 DNA sequence: TGTGCCAGCAGAAGGGGACTAAGCTCTGGAAACACCATATATTTT. It specifies CASRRGLSSGNTIYF.

This clone has only a few counts. This chain uses TRBV7-9 with TRBJ2-5, with TRBD2 matching 8 bases. TRBJ2-7 explains the end of the DNA better; the J call may be wrong. Germline loops: CDR1 SEHNR, CDR2 FQNEAQ (reference sequence). The CDR3 is 15 residues long. The CDR3 coding sequence is TGTGCCAGCAGCCCAGCGGGGGAGCTGGGATACGAGCAGTACTTC. Translating it yields CASSPAGELGYEQYF.

This chain joins TRBV4-2 and TRBJ2-3; the D gene is possibly TRBD2 (7 bases). With 2 bases removed from V and 2 bases from J, the gap between germline ends came to 11 bases. The CDR3 runs to 15 residues. CDR1 and CDR2 from the germline V gene are LGHNA and YNFKEQ. The CDR3 here is CASSQSGGNTDTQYF. CDR3 sequence (DNA): TGTGCCAGCAGCCAATCGGGGGGCAACACAGATACGCAGTATTTT.

V is TRBV27 and J is TRBJ2-7; 7 bases are shared with TRBD2. V lost 5 bases, J lost 2 bases, and 18 bases stayed unmatched. The CDR3 has 18 amino acids. Germline loops: CDR1 MNHEY, CDR2 SMNVEV (reference sequence). The CDR3 region has the DNA TGTGCCAGCAGTGTAAATCCGACTATGGCGGGAGTAGCCTACGAGCAGTACTTC. Amino acid sequence: CASSVNPTMAGVAYEQYF.

The V and J genes are TRBV4-2 and TRBJ2-3; TRBD1 matches 9 bases. V shed 0 bases, J shed 9 bases, and the junction held 7 bases outside the gene matches. This CDR3 region has 15 residues. Germline CDR1 LGHNA, CDR2 YNFKEQ. The chain's CDR3 is CASSQEGQGPRTQYF. The CDR3 nucleotides read TGTGCCAGCAGCCAAGAGGGACAGGGCCCCAGGACGCAGTATTTT.

This clone has only one observation. The chain carries TRBV20-1 and TRBJ1-2; D is unclear. CDR3 size: 11 residues. Germline loops: CDR1 DFQATT, CDR2 SNEGSKA (reference sequence). Trimming pared 6 bases from V and 4 bases from J, leaving 9 bases between. The CDR3 loop reads CSAAGSYGYTF. The CDR3 coding sequence is TGCAGTGCGGCGGGTTCCTATGGCTACACCTTC.

This chain links TRBV7-2 with TRBJ2-7; TRBD2 matches at 10 bases. CDR1 and CDR2 (germline): SGHTA, FQGNSA. There are 15 residues in the CDR3. After removal of 5 bases from V and 2 bases from J, the junction contained 6 bases not matched to a gene. The CDR3 DNA follows: TGTGCCAGCAGCCGAACTAGCGGGACCACCTACGAGCAGTACTTC. Amino acid sequence: CASSRTSGTTYEQYF.

J is TRBJ2-5 and V is TRBV5-1, with 8 nucleotides matching TRBD1. The closer fit of TRBJ2-7 to the DNA end suggests the J call may be wrong. Germline-derived CDR1 and CDR2 are SGHRS and YFSETQ. The CDR3 extends over 15 amino acids. CDR3 amino acids: CASSPYTGGIYEQYF. CDR3 sequence (DNA): TGCGCCAGCAGCCCATATACAGGGGGTATCTACGAGCAGTACTTC.

Here the CDR3 DNA reads TGTGCCAGCAGCTTATTAGGAGCGGGCCAGTACGAGCAGTACTTC. Protein: CASSLLGAGQYEQYF. V usage is TRBV7-8 and J usage is TRBJ2-7, with D maybe TRBD2 (6 bases). In germline, CDR1 is SGHVS, CDR2 FQNEAQ. V shed 2 bases and J shed 4 bases, with 15 bases lying between them. The CDR3 extends over 15 amino acids.

V usage is TRBV14 and J usage is TRBJ2-7, with D perhaps matching TRBD2 (7 bases). V was pared by 2 bases and J by 5 bases, with 16 bases between. The CDR3 length is 15 residues. Germline V lookup: CDR1 SGHDN, CDR2 FVKESK. The CDR3 DNA follows: TGTGCCAGCAGCCAAAGGCGGGGGCTCCAACACGAGCAGTACTTC. It encodes CASSQRRGLQHEQYF.

The chain joins TRBV18 to TRBJ2-1; 10 nucleotides match TRBD2. This CDR3 spans 18 amino acids. Germline CDR1 reads KGHSH; CDR2 reads LQKENI. The V segment lost 2 bases and the J segment 1 base; nucleotides outside the gene matches: 8. The CDR3 DNA reads TGTGCCAGCTCACCAGCTAGCGGGAGTGGAAGGTCCTACAATGAGCAGTTCTTC. It is translated as CASSPASGSGRSYNEQFF.